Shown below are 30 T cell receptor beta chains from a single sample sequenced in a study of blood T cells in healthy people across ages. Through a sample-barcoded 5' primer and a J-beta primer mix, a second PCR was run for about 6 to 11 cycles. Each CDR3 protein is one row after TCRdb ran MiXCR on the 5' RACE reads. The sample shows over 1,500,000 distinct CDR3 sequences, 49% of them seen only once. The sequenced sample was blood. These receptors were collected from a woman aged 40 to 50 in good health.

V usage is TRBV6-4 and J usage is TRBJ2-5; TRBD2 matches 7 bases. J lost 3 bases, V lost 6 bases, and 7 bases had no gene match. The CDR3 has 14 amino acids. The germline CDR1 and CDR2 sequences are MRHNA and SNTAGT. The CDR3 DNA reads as TGTGCCAGCAGACGACCGGGACTAAAAGAGACCCAGTACTTC. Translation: CASRRPGLKETQYF.

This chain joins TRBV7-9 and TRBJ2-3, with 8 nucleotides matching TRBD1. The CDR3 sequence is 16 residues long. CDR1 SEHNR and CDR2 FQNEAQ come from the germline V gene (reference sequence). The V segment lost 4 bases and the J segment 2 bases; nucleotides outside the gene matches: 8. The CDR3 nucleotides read TGTGCCAGCAGCTCCACCGGGACAGGACTCACAGATACGCAGTATTTT. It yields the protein CASSSTGTGLTDTQYF.

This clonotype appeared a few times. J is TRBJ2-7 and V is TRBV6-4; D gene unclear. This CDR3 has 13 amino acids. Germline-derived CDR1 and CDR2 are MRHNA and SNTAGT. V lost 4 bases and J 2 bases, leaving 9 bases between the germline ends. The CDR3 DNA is TGTGCCAGCAGTGGTGGCAGCGCCTACGAGCAGTACTTC. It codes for CASSGGSAYEQYF.

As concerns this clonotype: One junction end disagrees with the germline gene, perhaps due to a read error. The CDR3 protein is CASSLAAGSTATQYF. The CDR3 bases are TGTGCCAGCAGCTTAGCGGCAGGGAGCACAGCTACGCAGTATTTT. The V call is TRBV7-2, the J call TRBJ2-3, with D possibly called TRBD1 or TRBD2 (5 bases each). The CDR3 length is 15 residues. The germline CDR1 and CDR2 sequences are SGHTA and FQGNSA.

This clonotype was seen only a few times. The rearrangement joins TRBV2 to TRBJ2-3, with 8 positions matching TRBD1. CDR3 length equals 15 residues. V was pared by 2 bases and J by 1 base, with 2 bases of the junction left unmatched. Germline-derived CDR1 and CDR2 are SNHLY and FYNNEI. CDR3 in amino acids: CASSEPGQGTDTQYF. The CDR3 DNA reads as TGTGCCAGCAGTGAACCGGGACAGGGCACAGATACGCAGTATTTT.

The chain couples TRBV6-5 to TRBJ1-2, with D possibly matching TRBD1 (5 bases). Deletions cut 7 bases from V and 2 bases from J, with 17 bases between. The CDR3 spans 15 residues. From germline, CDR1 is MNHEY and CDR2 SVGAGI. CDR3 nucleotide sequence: TGTGCCAGCAAACCAAGGGACGGCTACAACTATGGCTACACCTTC. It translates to CASKPRDGYNYGYTF.

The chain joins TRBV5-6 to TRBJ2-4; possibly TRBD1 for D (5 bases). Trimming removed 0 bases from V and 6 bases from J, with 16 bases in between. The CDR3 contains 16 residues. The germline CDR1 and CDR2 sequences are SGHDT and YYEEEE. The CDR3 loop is CASSLGGSPWGNIQYF. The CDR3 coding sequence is TGTGCCAGCAGCTTGGGGGGCAGTCCCTGGGGAAACATTCAGTACTTC.

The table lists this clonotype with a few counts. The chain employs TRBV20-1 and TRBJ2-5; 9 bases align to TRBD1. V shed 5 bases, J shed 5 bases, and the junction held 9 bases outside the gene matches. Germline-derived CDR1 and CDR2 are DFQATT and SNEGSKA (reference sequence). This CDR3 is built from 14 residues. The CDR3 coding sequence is TGCAGTGCTGCCTCGGGACAGGGTACCGAGACCCAGTACTTC. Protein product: CSAASGQGTETQYF.

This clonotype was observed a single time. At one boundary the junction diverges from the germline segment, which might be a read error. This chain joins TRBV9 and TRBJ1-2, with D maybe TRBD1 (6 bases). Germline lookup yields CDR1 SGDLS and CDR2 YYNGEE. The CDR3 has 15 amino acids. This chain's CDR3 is CASSGPGVGYYGCTF. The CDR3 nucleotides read TGTGCCAGCAGCGGGCCAGGGGTGGGGTACTATGGCTGCACCTTC.

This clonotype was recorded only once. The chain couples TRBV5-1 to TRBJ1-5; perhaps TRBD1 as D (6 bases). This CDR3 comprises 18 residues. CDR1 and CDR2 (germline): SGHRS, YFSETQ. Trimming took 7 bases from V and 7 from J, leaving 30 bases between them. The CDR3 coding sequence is TGCGCCAGCCTAGAGTATTCCTACCGGGACACAGGATTGCAGCCCCAGCATTTT. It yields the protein CASLEYSYRDTGLQPQHF.

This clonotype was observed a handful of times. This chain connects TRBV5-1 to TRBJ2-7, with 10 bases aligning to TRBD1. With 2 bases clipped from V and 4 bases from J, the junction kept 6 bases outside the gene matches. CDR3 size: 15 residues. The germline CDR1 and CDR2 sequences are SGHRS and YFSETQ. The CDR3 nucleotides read TGCGCCAGCAGCTTTAGGGACAGGGGTAATTACGAGCAGTACTTC. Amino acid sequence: CASSFRDRGNYEQYF.

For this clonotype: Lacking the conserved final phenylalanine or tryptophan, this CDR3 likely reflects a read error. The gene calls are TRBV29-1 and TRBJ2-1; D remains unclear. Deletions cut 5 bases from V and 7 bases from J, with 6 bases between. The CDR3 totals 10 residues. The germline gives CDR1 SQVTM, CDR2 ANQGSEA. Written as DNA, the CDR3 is TGCAGCGTTCTGGGGAATGAGCAGTTCCTC. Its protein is CSVLGNEQFL.

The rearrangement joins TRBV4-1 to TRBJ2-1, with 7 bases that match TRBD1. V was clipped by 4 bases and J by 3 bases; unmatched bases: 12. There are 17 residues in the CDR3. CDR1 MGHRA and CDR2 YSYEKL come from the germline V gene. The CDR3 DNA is TGCGCCAGCAGCCCGCAAGGACAGGCAGCCTACTACAATGAGCAGTTCTTC. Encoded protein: CASSPQGQAAYYNEQFF.

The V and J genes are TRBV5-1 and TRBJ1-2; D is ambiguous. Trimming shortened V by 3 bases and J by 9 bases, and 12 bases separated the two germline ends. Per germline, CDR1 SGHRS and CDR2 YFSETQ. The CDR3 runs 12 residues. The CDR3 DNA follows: TGCGCCAGCAGCTCGGACGCCCGGAGCTACACCTTC. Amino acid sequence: CASSSDARSYTF. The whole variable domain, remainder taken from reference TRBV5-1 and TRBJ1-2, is KAGVTQTPRYLIKTRGQQVTLSCSPISGHRSVSWYQQTPGQGLQFLFEYFSETQRNKGNFPGRFSGRQFSNSRSEMNVSTLELGDSALYLCASSSDARSYTFGSGTRLTVV.

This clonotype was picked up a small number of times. Here the CDR3 reads CASSLGGRVYEQYF. The DNA for the CDR3 is TGTGCCAGCAGCTTAGGGGGTAGAGTTTACGAGCAGTACTTC. The gene calls are TRBV7-2 and TRBJ2-7; D is unresolved. The CDR3 runs 14 residues. Trimming shortened V by 1 base and J by 4 bases, and 11 bases separated the two germline ends. The germline V gene encodes CDR1 SGHTA and CDR2 FQGNSA.

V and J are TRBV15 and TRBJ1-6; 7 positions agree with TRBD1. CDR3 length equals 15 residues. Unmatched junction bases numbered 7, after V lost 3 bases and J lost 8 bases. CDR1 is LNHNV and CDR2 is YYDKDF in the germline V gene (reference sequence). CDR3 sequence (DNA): TGTGCCACCAGCAGGGCCGGGACAGCCCATTCACCCCTCCACTTT. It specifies CATSRAGTAHSPLHF. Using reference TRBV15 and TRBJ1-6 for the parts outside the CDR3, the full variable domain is DAMVIQNPRYQVTQFGKPVTLSCSQTLNHNVMYWYQQKSSQAPKLLFHYYDKDFNNEADTPDNFQSRRPNTSFCFLDIRSPGLGDTAMYLCATSRAGTAHSPLHFGNGTRLTVT.

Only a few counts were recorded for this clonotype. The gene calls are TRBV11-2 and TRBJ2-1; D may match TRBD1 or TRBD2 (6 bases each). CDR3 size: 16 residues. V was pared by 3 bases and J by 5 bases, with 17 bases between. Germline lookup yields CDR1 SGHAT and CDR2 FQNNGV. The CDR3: CASSFLGGPPNNEQFF. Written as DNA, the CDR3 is TGTGCCAGCAGCTTCCTTGGGGGGCCCCCCAACAATGAGCAGTTCTTC.

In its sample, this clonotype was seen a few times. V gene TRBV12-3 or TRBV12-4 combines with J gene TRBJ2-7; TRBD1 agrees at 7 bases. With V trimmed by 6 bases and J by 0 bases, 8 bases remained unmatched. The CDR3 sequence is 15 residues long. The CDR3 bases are TGTGCCAGCAGCCCTGTGGGACAGTACTCCTACGAGCAGTACTTC. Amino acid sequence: CASSPVGQYSYEQYF.

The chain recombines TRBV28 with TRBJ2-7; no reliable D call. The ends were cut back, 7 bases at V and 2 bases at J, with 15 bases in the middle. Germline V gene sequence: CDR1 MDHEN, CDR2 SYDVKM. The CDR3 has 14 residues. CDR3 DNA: TGTGCCAGCAACCCAACCTTTGATGCCTACGAGCAGTACTTC. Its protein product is CASNPTFDAYEQYF.

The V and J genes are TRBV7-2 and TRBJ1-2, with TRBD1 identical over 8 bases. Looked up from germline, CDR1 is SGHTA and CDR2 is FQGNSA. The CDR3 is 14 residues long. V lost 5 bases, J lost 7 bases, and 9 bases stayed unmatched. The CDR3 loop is CASSPVPGGGGYTF. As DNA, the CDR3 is TGTGCCAGCAGCCCTGTCCCAGGGGGCGGTGGCTACACCTTC.

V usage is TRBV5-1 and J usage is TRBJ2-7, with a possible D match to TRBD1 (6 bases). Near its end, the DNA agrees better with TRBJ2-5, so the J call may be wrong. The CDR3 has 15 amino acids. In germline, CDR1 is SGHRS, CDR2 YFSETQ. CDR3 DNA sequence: TGCGCCAGCAGCTTGGTTGCAGGGGTGGTGGAGACCCAGTACTTC. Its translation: CASSLVAGVVETQYF.

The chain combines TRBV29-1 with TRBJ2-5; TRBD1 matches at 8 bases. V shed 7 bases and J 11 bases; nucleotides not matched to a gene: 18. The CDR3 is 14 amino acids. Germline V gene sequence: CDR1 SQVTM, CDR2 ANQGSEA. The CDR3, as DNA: TGCAGCGGGACCGGGACAGGAGGTTACAATGGGCAGTACTTC. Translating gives CSGTGTGGYNGQYF.

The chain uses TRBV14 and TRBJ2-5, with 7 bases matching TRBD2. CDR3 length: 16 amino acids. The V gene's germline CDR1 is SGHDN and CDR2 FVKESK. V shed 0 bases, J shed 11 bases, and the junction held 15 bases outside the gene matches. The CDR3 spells CASSQDEYLADNEQYF. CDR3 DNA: TGTGCCAGCAGCCAAGATGAGTACCTAGCGGACAATGAGCAGTACTTC.

The CDR3 sequence is CASSENPGRNEQFF. The CDR3 DNA is TGTGCCAGCAGTGAGAATCCGGGCAGGAATGAGCAGTTCTTC. The rearrangement joins TRBV25-1 to TRBJ2-1; no reliable D call. This CDR3 comprises 14 residues. The germline V gene has CDR1 MGHDK and CDR2 SYGVNS. V lost 3 bases and J 7 bases, leaving 13 bases between the germline ends.

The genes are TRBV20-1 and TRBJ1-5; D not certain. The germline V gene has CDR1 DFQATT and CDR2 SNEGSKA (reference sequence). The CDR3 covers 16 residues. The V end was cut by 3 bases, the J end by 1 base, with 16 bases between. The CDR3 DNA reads TGCAGTGCTAGCACCGGACTGCTCACAAGCAATCAGCCCCAGCATTTT. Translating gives CSASTGLLTSNQPQHF.

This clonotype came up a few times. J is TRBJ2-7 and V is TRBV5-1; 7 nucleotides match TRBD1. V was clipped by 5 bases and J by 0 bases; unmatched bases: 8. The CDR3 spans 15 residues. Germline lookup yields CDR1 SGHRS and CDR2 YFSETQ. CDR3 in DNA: TGCGCCAGCAGACTAGGGGGCCTGCCCTCCTACGAGCAGTACTTC. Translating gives CASRLGGLPSYEQYF.

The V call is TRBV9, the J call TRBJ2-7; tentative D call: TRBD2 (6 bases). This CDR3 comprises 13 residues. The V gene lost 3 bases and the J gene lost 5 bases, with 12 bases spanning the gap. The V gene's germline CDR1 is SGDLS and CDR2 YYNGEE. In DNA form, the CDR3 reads TGTGCCAGCAGCGGCGGGACCGTGGACGAGCAGTACTTC. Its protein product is CASSGGTVDEQYF.

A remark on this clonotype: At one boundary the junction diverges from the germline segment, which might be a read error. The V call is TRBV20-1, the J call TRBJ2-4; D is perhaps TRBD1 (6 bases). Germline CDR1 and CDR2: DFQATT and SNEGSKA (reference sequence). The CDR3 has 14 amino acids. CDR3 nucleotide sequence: TGCGGTGCTAAACCACTCCGGGACATAAACATTCAGTACTTC. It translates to CGAKPLRDINIQYF.

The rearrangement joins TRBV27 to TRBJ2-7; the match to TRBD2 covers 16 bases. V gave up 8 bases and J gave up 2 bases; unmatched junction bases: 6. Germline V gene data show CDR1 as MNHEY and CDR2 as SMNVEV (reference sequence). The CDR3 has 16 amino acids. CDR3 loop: CASHGTSGGGAYEQYF. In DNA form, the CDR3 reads TGTGCCAGCCACGGGACTAGCGGGGGGGGTGCCTACGAGCAGTACTTC.

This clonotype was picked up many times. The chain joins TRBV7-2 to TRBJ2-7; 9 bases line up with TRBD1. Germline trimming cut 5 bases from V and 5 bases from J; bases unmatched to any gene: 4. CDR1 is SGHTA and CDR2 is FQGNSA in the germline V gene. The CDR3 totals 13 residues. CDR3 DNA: TGTGCCAGCAGCACCCGGGACAGGGACGAGCAGTACTTC. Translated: CASSTRDRDEQYF. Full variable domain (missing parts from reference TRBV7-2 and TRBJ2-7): GAGVSQSPSNKVTEKGKDVELRCDPISGHTALYWYRQSLGQGLEFLIYFQGNSAPDKSGLPSDRFSAERTGGSVSTLTIQRTQQEDSAVYLCASSTRDRDEQYFGPGTRLTVT.